This T cell receptor (beta chain) is drawn from a study of T cells in localized non-small cell lung cancer. Trimming stripped 2 bases from V and 3 bases from J, with 11 bases between. The germline V gene encodes CDR1 SGHVS and CDR2 FNYEAQ. This CDR3 has 15 residues. Assay: immunoSEQ multiplex PCR; the TCRdb copy retains only in-frame clones and omits some. The sample shows some 1,900 clones, 20% to 30% of them seen only once. The chain recombines TRBV7-6 with TRBJ1-5; D remains ambiguous. This receptor was obtained from a woman between 35 and 70 years old with stage I lung adenocarcinoma. The sequencing here drew on normal lung tissue next to the tumor, taken before any cancer treatment. The CDR3 DNA follows: TGTGCCAGCAGCTTAAGGTCGGCAGACAATCAGCCCCAGCATTTT. This translates into CASSLRSADNQPQHF.